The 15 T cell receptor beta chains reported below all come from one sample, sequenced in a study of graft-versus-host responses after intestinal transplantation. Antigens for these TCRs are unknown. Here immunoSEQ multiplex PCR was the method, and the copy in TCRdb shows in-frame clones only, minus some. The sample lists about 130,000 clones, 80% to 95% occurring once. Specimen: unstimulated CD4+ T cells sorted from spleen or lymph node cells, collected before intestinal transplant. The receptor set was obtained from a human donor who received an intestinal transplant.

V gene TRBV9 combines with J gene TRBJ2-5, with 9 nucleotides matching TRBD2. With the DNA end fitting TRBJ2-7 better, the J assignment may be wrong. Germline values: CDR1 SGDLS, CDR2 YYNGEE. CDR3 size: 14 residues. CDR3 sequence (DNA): TGTGCCAGCAGCGTAGCTAGCGGGAACTACGAGCAGTACTTC. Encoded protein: CASSVASGNYEQYF.

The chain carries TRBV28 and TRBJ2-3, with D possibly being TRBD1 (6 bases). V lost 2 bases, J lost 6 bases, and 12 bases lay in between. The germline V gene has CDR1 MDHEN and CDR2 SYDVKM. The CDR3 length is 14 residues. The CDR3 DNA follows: TGTGCCAGCAGTTTAGGACAGCCCAGGGATACGCAGTATTTT. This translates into CASSLGQPRDTQYF.

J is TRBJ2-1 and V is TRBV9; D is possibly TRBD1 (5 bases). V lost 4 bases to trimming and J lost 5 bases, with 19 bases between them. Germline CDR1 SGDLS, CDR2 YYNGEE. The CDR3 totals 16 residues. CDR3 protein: CASSSLLGARNNEQFF. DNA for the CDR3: TGTGCCAGCAGCTCCCTTTTAGGGGCTAGAAACAATGAGCAGTTCTTC. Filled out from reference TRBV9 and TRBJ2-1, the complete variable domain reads DSGVTQTPKHLITATGQRVTLRCSPRSGDLSVYWYQQSLDQGLQFLIQYYNGEERAKGNILERFSAQQFPDLHSELNLSSLELGDSALYFCASSSLLGARNNEQFFGPGTRLTVL.

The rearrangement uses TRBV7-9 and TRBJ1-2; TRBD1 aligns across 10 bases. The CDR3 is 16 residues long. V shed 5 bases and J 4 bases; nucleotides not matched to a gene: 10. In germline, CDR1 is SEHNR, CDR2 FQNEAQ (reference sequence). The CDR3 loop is CASSIPGTGVGYGYTF. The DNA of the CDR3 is TGTGCCAGCAGCATACCCGGGACAGGGGTAGGCTATGGCTACACCTTC.

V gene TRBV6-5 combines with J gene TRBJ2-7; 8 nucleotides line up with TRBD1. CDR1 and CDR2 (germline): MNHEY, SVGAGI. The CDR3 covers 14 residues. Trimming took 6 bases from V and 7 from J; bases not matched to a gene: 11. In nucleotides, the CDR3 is TGTGCCAGCAGCCGGACAGGGAGTAACGGTGAGCAGTACTTC. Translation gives CASSRTGSNGEQYF.

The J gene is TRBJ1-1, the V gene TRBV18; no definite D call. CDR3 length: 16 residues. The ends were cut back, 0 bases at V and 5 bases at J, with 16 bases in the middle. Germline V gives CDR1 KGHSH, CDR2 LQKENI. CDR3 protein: CASSPPNARKVTEAFF. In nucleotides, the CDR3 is TGTGCCAGCTCACCACCGAATGCCAGAAAGGTGACTGAAGCTTTCTTT.

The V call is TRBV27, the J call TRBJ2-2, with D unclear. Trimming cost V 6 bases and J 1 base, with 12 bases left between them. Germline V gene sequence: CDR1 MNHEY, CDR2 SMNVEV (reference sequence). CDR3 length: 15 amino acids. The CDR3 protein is CASRPHQRNTGELFF. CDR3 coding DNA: TGTGCCAGCAGGCCACATCAGCGGAACACCGGGGAGCTGTTTTTT.

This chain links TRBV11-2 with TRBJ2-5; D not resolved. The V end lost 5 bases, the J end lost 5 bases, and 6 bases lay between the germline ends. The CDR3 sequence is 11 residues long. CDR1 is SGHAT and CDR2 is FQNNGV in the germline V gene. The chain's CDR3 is CASSRQETQYF. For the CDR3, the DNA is TGTGCCAGCAGCCGCCAGGAGACCCAGTACTTC.

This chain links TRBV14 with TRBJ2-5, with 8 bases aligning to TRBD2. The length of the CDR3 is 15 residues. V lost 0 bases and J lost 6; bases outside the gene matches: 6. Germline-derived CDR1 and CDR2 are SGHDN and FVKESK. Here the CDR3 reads CASSQDSGSKQTQYF. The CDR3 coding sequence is TGTGCCAGCAGCCAAGACAGCGGGAGCAAACAGACCCAGTACTTC.

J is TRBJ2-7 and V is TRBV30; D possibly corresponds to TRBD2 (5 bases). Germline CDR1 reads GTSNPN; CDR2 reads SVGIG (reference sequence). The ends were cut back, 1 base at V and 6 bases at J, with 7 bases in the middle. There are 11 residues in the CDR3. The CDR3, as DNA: TGTGCCTGGAGTGACAGCGGCGAGCAGTACTTC. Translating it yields CAWSDSGEQYF. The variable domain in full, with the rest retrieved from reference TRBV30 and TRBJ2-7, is SQTIHQWPATLVQPVGSPLSLECTVEGTSNPNLYWYRQAAGRGLQLLFYSVGIGQISSEVPQNLSASRPQDRQFILSSKKLLLSDSGFYLCAWSDSGEQYFGPGTRLTVT.

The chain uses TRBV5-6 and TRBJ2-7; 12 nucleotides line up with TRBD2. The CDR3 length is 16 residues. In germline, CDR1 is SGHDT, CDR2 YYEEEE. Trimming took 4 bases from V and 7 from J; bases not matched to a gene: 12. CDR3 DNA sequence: TGTGCCAGCAGCGCTCATGGACTAGCGGGAACGGTTGAGCAGTACTTC. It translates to CASSAHGLAGTVEQYF.

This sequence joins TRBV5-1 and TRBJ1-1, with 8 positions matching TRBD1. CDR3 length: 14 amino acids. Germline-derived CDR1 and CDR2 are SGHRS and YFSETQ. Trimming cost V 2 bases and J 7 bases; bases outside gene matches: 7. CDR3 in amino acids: CASSFSGTGHEAFF. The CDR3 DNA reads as TGCGCCAGCAGCTTTTCAGGGACAGGCCATGAAGCTTTCTTT.

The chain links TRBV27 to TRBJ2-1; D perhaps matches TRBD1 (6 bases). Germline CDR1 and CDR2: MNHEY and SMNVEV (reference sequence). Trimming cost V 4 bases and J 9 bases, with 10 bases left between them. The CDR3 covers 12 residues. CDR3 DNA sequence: TGTGCCAGCAGTTGGGGGCGCGGTGAGCAGTTCTTC. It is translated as CASSWGRGEQFF.

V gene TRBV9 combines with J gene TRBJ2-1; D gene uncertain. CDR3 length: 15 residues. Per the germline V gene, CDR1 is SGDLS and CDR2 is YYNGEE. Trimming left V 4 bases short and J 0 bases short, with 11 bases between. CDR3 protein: CASSYERSSYNEQFF. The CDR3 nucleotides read TGTGCCAGCAGCTACGAACGGAGCTCCTACAATGAGCAGTTCTTC.

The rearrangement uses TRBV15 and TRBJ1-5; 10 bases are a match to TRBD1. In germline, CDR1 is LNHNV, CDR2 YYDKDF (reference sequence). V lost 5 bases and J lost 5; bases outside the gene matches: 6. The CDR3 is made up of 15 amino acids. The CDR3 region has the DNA TGTGCCACCAGCGCCCCGGGACAGGGGTATCAGCCCCAGCATTTT. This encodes CATSAPGQGYQPQHF.